This T cell receptor (beta chain) was observed in a study of T cell responses to AZD1222 COVID-19 vaccine (dated by TCRdb to the early 2020s). The study in broad terms: TCR sequencing was performed for about 240 trial participants, of whom 200 to 220 were given two doses of AZD1222 and around 25 were given two doses of MenACWY control vaccine. Trial participants were enrolled by age into 18-55, 56-69 and 70-plus year subgroups, with roughly 150, 30 and 60 TCR-sequenced participants respectively.

The sample's time point label is to be understood as: baseline before first vaccination. Sample treatment or condition, as interpreted from the label and publication: meningococcal conjugate vaccine given as trial control. The vaccinee samples were drawn from two UK trials, COV001 and COV002, one of which was a single-blind randomized controlled phase 2/3 trial testing AZD1222 (ChAdOx1 nCoV-19) in healthy adults. Trial participant PBMC samples were collected at day 0 and day 28 after the second dose for TCRbeta chain sequencing. The CDR3 spans 14 residues, from the cysteine through the phenylalanine. Left in the record is the CDR3 DNA by itself, 42 bases read in frame from the first base. Germline trimming: 2 bases from V, 9 bases from J; junction bases outside gene matches: 9. CDR1 and CDR2 (MGHDK, SYGVNS) derive from the germline V gene. The CDR3 regions of human TCRbeta chains were analyzed by immunosequencing. Concerning the study's data processing: Repertoire TCRs were checked for matches against a reference library of SARS-CoV-2-specific TCRs that had been generated using the MIRA antigen-specificity platform. Breadth was defined as the fraction of unique TCRs that were SARS-CoV-2-associated. Depth was defined as the fraction of total T cells that were SARS-CoV-2-associated. Using the MIRA data, each spike-specific TCR was assigned both to the spike region to which the TCR was reactive and to a CD4 or CD8 class. Log10-transformed breadth and depth values were compared by one-way ANOVA with Sidak's multiple comparisons tests. TCRdb re-hosts the immuneACCESS table, in-frame sequences only. Its copies lack some clones; in the studies checked, an unresolved V gene accounts for under half of them, and the cause for the rest is not known. V and J calls and clone size are copied from that table; D and trimming were computed from the DNA. The sample table contains more than 140,000 clones; only one count was recorded for over 85% of them. The ten largest clonotypes hold more than 0.85% of the sample.

On this clone itself: Its cognate antigen has yet to be identified. No much larger clone is present one base from it, and per-base qualities are unavailable.

The investigation overall reported the following: Most participants were white British and females outnumbered males, and the authors suggested that clonal diversity may have been underestimated. Reportedly, close to half of the unique spike-specific TCRs recognized epitopes lying outside the regions that are mutated in the B.1.351 and B.1.1.7 variants. Conclusions about previously exposed vaccinees were limited because only six or seven AZD1222 recipients were SARS-CoV-2 seropositive at baseline. After two AZD1222 doses, spike-specific TCR breadth and depth were significantly higher than at day 0 and than in MenACWY recipients. The vaccine-associated CD4 TCRs covered the entire spike protein, and the dominant responses fell in regions 160-218 and 743-854. The 56-69-year group was small, and its depth increase did not reach significance, likely because of low power. Because no day 14 peak-response samples were available, the repertoires could be characterized only after the peak T cell response.

The V and J genes are TRBV25-1 and TRBJ1-1; 7 bases in the middle match TRBD1. The source material was peripheral blood, sampled on day 0 of MenACWY control vaccination. The TCR sequence derives from an adult in good health. The CDR3 loop reads CASSEGQGGMQAFF. The nucleotides read TGTGCCAGCAGTGAAGGGCAGGGGGGGATGCAAGCTTTCTTT.